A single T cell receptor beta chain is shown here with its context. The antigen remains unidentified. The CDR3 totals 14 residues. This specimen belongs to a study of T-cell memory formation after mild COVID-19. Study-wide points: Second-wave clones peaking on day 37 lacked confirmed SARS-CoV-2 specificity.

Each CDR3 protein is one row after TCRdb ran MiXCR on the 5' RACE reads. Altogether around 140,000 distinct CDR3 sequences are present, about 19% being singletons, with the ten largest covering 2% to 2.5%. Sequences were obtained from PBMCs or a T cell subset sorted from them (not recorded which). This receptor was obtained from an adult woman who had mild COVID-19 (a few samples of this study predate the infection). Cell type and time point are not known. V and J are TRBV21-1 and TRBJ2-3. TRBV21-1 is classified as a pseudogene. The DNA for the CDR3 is TGTGCCAGCAGCAAAGACTCCAGAGCAGATACGCAGTATTTT. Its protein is CASSKDSRADTQYF.